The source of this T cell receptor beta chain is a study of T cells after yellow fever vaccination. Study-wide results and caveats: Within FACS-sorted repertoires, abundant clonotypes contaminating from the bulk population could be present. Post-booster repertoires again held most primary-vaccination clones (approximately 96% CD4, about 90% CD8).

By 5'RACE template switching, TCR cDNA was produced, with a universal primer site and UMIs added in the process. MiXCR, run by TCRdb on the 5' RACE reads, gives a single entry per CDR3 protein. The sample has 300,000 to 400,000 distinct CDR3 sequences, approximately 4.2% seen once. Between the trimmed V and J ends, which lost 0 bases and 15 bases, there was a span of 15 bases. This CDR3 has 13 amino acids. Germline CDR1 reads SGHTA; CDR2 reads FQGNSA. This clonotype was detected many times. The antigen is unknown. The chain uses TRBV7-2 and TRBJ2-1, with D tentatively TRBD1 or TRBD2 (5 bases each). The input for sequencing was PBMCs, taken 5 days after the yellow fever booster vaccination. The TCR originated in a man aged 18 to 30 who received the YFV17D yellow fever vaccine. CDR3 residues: CASSLANTGTPFF. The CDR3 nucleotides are TGTGCCAGCAGCTTAGCCAACACCGGGACCCCGTTCTTC.